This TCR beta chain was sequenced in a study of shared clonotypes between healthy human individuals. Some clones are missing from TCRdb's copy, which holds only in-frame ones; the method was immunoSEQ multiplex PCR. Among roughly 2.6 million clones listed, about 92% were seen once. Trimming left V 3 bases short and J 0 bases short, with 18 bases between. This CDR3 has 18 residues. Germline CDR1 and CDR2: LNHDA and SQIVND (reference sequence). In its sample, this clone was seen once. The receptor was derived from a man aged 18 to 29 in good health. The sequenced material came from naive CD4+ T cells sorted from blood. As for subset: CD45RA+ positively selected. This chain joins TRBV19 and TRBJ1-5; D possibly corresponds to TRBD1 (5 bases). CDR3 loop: CASSIFPTETRSNQPQHF. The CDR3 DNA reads TGTGCCAGTAGTATTTTCCCGACAGAAACTCGTAGCAATCAGCCCCAGCATTTT.